The 15 T cell receptor beta chains in this list originate from one sample, sequenced in a study of OX40 agonist ivuxolimab in advanced cancers. The method was immunoSEQ multiplex PCR; TCRdb's version includes in-frame clones alone and lacks a portion of them. The profile shows about 50,000 clones, about nine tenths of them singletons. Sequenced here: CD4+ or CD8+ T cells sorted from blood, sampled in a trial of the OX40 agonist ivuxolimab. These receptors originate from an adult with an advanced solid tumor such as melanoma, head and neck, liver or kidney cancer.

The table lists this clone with a few counts. The chain combines TRBV13 with TRBJ2-2; D not resolved. Germline values: CDR1 PRHDT, CDR2 FYEKMQ (reference sequence). Deletions cut 1 base from V and 0 bases from J, with 9 bases between. This CDR3 contains 16 residues. For the CDR3, the DNA is TGTGCCAGCAGCTTAGTAGGTCGAACGAACACCGGGGAGCTGTTTTTT. Translating gives CASSLVGRTNTGELFF.

This clone was detected once. This sequence joins TRBV9 and TRBJ2-3, with 13 nucleotides matching TRBD2. Germline loops: CDR1 SGDLS, CDR2 YYNGEE. Trimming removed 3 bases from V and 7 bases from J; junction bases left unmatched: 5. The CDR3 runs 15 residues. The CDR3 DNA is TGTGCCAGCAGCGCAGGGACTAGCGGGACAAATACGCAGTATTTT. This encodes CASSAGTSGTNTQYF.

This chain joins TRBV27 and TRBJ2-2; D is possibly TRBD2 (5 bases). The germline V gene has CDR1 MNHEY and CDR2 SMNVEV (reference sequence). CDR3 length: 16 residues. Trimming removed 9 bases from V and 4 bases from J, with 21 bases in between. The chain's CDR3 is CASSTTGVDSTGELFF. CDR3 DNA sequence: TGTGCCAGTTCTACGACCGGGGTGGATTCCACCGGGGAGCTGTTTTTT.

The chain has TRBV30 and TRBJ1-3; D ambiguous. The CDR3 spans 14 residues. V gave up 1 base and J gave up 2 bases, with 9 bases separating them. Germline values: CDR1 GTSNPN, CDR2 SVGIG (reference sequence). The CDR3 loop reads CAWSGGSAGNTIYF. DNA for the CDR3: TGTGCCTGGAGTGGAGGGTCAGCTGGAAACACCATATATTTT. Full variable domain (missing parts from reference TRBV30 and TRBJ1-3): SQTIHQWPATLVQPVGSPLSLECTVEGTSNPNLYWYRQAAGRGLQLLFYSVGIGQISSEVPQNLSASRPQDRQFILSSKKLLLSDSGFYLCAWSGGSAGNTIYFGEGSWLTVV.

V usage is TRBV9 and J usage is TRBJ1-1; D may be TRBD1 (6 bases). In germline, CDR1 is SGDLS, CDR2 YYNGEE. Trimming removed 3 bases at V and 1 base at J, with 13 bases between. This CDR3 contains 15 residues. The DNA of the CDR3 is TGTGCCAGCAGCGCTCCGGACAGAGGGAACACTGAAGCTTTCTTT. As protein: CASSAPDRGNTEAFF.

The rearrangement uses TRBV29-1 and TRBJ1-1; D ambiguous. The CDR3 has 13 amino acids. Trimming removed 6 bases at V and 6 bases at J, with 17 bases between. The germline CDR1 and CDR2 sequences are SQVTM and ANQGSEA. CDR3 residues: CSVPSPLDAEAFF. CDR3 DNA: TGCAGCGTCCCTTCCCCTTTAGATGCTGAAGCTTTCTTT.

The rearrangement joins TRBV4-1 to TRBJ2-7, with D unresolved. The germline V gene encodes CDR1 MGHRA and CDR2 YSYEKL. The CDR3 has 14 residues. V was trimmed by 0 bases and J by 2 bases, leaving 8 bases between them. The CDR3 DNA follows: TGCGCCAGCAGCCAAGATACTACCACCTACGAGCAGTACGTC. This sequence encodes CASSQDTTTYEQYV.

This sequence joins TRBV2 and TRBJ2-7; D remains unclear. The CDR3 length is 12 residues. V was cut by 5 bases and J by 5 bases, with 10 bases left in between. CDR1 is SNHLY, CDR2 FYNNEI, per germline. Here the CDR3 reads CASSTALNEQYF. The CDR3 bases are TGTGCCAGCAGTACGGCCTTGAACGAGCAGTACTTC.

The V call is TRBV9, the J call TRBJ2-7, with 10 bases aligning to TRBD2. Germline V lookup: CDR1 SGDLS, CDR2 YYNGEE. This CDR3 comprises 15 residues. V shed 4 bases and J 3 bases; nucleotides not matched to a gene: 7. CDR3 region: CASSTGTSEGYEQYF. CDR3 DNA: TGTGCCAGCAGCACAGGGACTAGCGAAGGCTACGAGCAGTACTTC.

The chain employs TRBV19 and TRBJ1-5, with 10 bases lining up with TRBD1. Germline V lookup: CDR1 LNHDA, CDR2 SQIVND (reference sequence). J was trimmed by 5 bases and V by 3 bases; bases with no gene match: 4. The CDR3 extends over 15 amino acids. CDR3 in DNA: TGTGCCAGTAGTATTTTGGGGACAGGGGATCAGCCCCAGCATTTT. This sequence encodes CASSILGTGDQPQHF.

The genes are TRBV11-2 and TRBJ2-3; D is unresolved. Germline lookup yields CDR1 SGHAT and CDR2 FQNNGV. Trimming stripped 0 bases from V and 4 bases from J, with 8 bases between. The CDR3 contains 14 residues. CDR3 coding DNA: TGTGCCAGCAGCTTAGATCCTAGAGCAGATACGCAGTATTTT. Translation gives CASSLDPRADTQYF. The variable domain in full, completed from reference TRBV11-2 and TRBJ2-3, reads EAGVAQSPRYKIIEKRQSVAFWCNPISGHATLYWYQQILGQGPKLLIQFQNNGVVDDSQLPKDRFSAERLKGVDSTLKIQPAKLEDSAVYLCASSLDPRADTQYFGPGTRLTVL.

This clone has only one observation. The chain is built from TRBV11-2 and TRBJ2-7; D gene uncertain. Germline CDR1 and CDR2: SGHAT and FQNNGV. This CDR3 contains 15 residues. The V gene lost 0 bases and the J gene lost 6 bases, with 15 bases spanning the gap. This CDR3 reads CASSLEPSRIREQYV. CDR3 DNA sequence: TGTGCCAGCAGCTTAGAGCCCTCCAGGATTCGCGAGCAGTACGTC.

The chain combines TRBV7-2 with TRBJ1-2; TRBD1 is a possible D gene (5 bases). This CDR3 has 15 residues. Germline assignment: CDR1 SGHTA and CDR2 FQGNSA. Trimming left V 1 base short and J 5 bases short, with 14 bases between. The CDR3: CASSLGEGTGYGYTF. The CDR3, as DNA: TGTGCCAGCAGCTTAGGTGAAGGGACGGGGTATGGCTACACCTTC.

This sequence joins TRBV19 and TRBJ1-2; D is unclear. From germline, CDR1 is LNHDA and CDR2 SQIVND (reference sequence). V gave up 3 bases and J gave up 4 bases, with 9 bases separating them. The CDR3 extends over 13 amino acids. CDR3 loop: CASSITEIYGYTF. For the CDR3, the DNA is TGTGCCAGTAGTATCACAGAAATCTATGGCTACACCTTC. Full variable domain (outside the CDR3, taken from reference TRBV19 and TRBJ1-2): DGGITQSPKYLFRKEGQNVTLSCEQNLNHDAMYWYRQDPGQGLRLIYYSQIVNDFQKGDIAEGYSVSREKKESFPLTVTSAQKNPTAFYLCASSITEIYGYTFGSGTRLTVV.

The gene calls are TRBV7-6 and TRBJ2-5; 8 bases align to TRBD2. The CDR3 extends over 15 amino acids. The J segment lost 2 bases and the V segment lost 5 bases, leaving 7 bases of the junction unmatched. Germline V gene sequence: CDR1 SGHVS, CDR2 FNYEAQ. The CDR3 sequence is CASSPPLAVQETQYF. CDR3 DNA: TGTGCCAGCAGCCCCCCACTAGCGGTGCAAGAGACCCAGTACTTC. The full variable domain, completed using reference TRBV7-6 and TRBJ2-5, is GAGVSQSPRYKVTKRGQDVALRCDPISGHVSLYWYRQALGQGPEFLTYFNYEAQQDKSGLPNDRFSAERPEGSISTLTIQRTEQRDSAMYRCASSPPLAVQETQYFGPGTRLLVL.